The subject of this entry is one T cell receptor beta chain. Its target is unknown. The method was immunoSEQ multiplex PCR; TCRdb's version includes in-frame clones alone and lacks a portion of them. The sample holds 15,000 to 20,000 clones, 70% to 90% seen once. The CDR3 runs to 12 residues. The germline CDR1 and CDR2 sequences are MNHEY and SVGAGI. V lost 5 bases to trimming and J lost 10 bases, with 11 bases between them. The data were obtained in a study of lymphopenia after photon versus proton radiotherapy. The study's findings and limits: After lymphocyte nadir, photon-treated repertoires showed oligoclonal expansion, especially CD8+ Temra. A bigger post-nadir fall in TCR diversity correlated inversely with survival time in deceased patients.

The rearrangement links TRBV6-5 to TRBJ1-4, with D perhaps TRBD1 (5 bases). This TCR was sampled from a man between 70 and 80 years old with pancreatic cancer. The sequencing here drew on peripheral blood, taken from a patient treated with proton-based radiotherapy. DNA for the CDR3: TGTGCCAGCAGTATACTCGGGGGAAAACTGTTTTTT. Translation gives CASSILGGKLFF.